This TCR beta chain was found in a study of PD-L1 blockade in urothelial cancer. About the study: Analyses used blood from 3 weeks (second dose) and 6 weeks after treatment start.

Each PCR contained spiked-in synthetic TCR analog templates. Method: immunoSEQ multiplex PCR; TCRdb's copy keeps in-frame clones and lacks some. The sample carries about 32,000 clones, 80% to 90% recorded once. The sequencing used PBMCs, collected around atezolizumab (anti-PD-L1) treatment. The clonotype was recovered from a man aged 55-75 years with urothelial cancer.

The DNA for the CDR3 is TGTGCCAGTTCGTGGACTAGCGGTTACAATGAGCAGTTCTTC. It yields the protein CASSWTSGYNEQFF. The chain joins TRBV6-5 to TRBJ2-1, with 10 positions matching TRBD2. The germline V gene encodes CDR1 MNHEY and CDR2 SVGAGI. This CDR3 comprises 14 residues. The junction had 6 bases not matched to a gene; V was cut back by 9 bases and J by 4 bases.